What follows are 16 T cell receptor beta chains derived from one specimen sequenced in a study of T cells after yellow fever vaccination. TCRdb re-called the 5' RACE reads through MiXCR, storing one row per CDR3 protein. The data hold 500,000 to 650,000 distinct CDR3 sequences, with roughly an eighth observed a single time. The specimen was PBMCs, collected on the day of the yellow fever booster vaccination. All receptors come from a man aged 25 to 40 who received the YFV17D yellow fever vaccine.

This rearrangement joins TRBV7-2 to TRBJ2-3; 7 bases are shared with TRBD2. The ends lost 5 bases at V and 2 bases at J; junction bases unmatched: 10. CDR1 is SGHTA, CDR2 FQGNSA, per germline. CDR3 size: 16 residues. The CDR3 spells CASSPSGAIPTDTQYF. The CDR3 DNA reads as TGTGCCAGCAGCCCCAGCGGGGCCATACCCACAGATACGCAGTATTTT.

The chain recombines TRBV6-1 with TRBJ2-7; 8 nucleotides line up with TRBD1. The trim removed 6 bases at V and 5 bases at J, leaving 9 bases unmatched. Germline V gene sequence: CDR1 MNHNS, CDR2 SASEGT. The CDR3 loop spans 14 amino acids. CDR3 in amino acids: CASRGQASGHEQYF. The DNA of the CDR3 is TGTGCCAGCAGGGGACAGGCCTCTGGCCACGAGCAGTACTTC.

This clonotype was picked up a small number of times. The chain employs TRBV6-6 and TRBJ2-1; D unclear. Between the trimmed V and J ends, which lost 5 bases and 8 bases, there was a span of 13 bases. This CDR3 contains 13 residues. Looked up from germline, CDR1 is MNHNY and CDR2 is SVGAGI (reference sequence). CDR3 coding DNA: TGTGCCAGCAGTCCCCCCTCCAGCGATGAGCAGTTCTTC. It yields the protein CASSPPSSDEQFF.

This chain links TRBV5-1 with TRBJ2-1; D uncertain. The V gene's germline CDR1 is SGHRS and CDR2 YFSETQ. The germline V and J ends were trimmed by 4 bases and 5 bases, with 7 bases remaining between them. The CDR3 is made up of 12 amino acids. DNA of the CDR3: TGCGCCAGCAGCGATCTACACAATGAGCAGTTCTTC. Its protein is CASSDLHNEQFF.

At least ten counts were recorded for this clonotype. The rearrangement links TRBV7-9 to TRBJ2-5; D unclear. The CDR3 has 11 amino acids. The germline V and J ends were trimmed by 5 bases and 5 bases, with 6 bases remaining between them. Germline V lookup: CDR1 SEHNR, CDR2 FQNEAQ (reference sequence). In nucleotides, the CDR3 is TGTGCCAGCAGCACGTCGGAGACCCAGTACTTC. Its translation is CASSTSETQYF. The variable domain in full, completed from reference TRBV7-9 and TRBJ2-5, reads DTGVSQNPRHKITKRGQNVTFRCDPISEHNRLYWYRQTLGQGPEFLTYFQNEAQLEKSRLLSDRFSAERPKGSFSTLEIQRTEQGDSAMYLCASSTSETQYFGPGTRLLVL.

The CDR3 reads CSAGGQGFSEQYF. The CDR3 DNA reads TGCAGCGCTGGGGGACAGGGATTCTCCGAGCAGTACTTC. The gene calls are TRBV20-1 and TRBJ2-7; 9 bases fit TRBD1. The CDR3 runs to 13 residues. CDR1 and CDR2 from the germline V gene are DFQATT and SNEGSKA (reference sequence).

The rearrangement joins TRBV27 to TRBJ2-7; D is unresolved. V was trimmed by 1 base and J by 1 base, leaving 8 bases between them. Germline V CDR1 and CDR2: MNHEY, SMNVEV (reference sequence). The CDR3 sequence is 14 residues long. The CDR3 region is CASSLFAPSYEQYF. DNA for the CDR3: TGTGCCAGCAGTTTATTTGCACCTTCCTACGAGCAGTACTTC.

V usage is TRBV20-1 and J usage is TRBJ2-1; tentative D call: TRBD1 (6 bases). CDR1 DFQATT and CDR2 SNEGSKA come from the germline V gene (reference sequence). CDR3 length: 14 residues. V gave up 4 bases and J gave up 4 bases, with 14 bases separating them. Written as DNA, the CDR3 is TGCAGTGCTAATACCGGGACACTGTACAATGAGCAGTTCTTC. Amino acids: CSANTGTLYNEQFF.

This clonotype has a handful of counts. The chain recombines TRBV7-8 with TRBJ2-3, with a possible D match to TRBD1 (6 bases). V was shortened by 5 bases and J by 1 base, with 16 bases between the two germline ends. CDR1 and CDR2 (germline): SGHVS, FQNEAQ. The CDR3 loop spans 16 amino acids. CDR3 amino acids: CASSPWGRQGTDTQYF. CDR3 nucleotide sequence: TGTGCCAGCAGCCCTTGGGGGAGACAGGGCACAGATACGCAGTATTTT.

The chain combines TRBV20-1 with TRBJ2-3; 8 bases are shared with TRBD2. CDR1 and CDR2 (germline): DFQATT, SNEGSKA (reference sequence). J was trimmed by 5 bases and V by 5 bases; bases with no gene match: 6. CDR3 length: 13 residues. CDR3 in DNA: TGCAGTGCTCCCCGGCTAGCGGGAGATACGCAGTATTTT. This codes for CSAPRLAGDTQYF.

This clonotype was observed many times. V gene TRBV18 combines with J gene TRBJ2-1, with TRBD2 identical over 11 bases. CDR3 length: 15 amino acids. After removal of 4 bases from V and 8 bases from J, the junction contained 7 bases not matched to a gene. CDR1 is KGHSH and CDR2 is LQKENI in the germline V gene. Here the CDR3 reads CASSRSLAGVDEQFF. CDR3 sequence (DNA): TGTGCCAGCTCACGGTCACTAGCGGGAGTTGATGAGCAGTTCTTC.

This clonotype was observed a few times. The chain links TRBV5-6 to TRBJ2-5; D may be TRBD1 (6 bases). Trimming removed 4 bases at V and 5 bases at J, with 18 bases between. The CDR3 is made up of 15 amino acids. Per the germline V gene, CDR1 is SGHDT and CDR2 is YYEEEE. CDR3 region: CASSKTLGGVETQYF. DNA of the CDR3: TGTGCCAGCAGCAAAACTCTAGGGGGTGTTGAGACCCAGTACTTC.

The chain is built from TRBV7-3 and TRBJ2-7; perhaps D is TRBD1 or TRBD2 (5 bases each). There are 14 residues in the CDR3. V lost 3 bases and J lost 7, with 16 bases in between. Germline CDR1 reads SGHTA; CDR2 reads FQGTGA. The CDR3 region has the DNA TGTGCCAGCAGCTTCGTCGGGACGGCCGGGGAGCAGTACTTC. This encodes CASSFVGTAGEQYF.

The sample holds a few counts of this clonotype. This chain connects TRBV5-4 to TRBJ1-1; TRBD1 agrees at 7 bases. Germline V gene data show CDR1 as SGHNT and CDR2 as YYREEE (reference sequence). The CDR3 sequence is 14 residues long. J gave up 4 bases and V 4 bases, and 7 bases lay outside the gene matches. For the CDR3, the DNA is TGTGCCAGCAGCCGCGGGACAGCGGTCACTGAAGCTTTCTTT. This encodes CASSRGTAVTEAFF.

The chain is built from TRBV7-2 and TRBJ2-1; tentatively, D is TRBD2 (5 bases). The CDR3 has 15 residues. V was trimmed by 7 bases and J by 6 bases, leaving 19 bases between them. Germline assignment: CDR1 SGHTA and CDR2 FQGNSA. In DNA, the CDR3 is TGTGCCAGCAACCTGGGAGACTCGCGTTCCAATGAGCAGTTCTTC. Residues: CASNLGDSRSNEQFF.

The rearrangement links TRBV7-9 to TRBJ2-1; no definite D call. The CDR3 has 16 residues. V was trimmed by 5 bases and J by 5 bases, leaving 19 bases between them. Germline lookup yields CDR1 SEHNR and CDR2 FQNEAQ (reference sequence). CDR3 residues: CASSTWYTEDHNEQFF. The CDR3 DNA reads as TGTGCCAGCAGCACTTGGTACACAGAGGACCACAATGAGCAGTTCTTC.